The table lists the clone carrying this TCR beta chain with a few counts. Its cognate antigen is unknown. Measured with immunoSEQ multiplex PCR; TCRdb has only the in-frame clones, and not every one. The sample contains approximately 80,000 clones, about four fifths of which appear only once. The sample belongs to a study of lymphopenia after photon versus proton radiotherapy. Study conclusions and caveats: After the lymphocyte nadir, photon-treated repertoires showed oligoclonal expansion, especially of CD8+ Temra cells. In patients who died, overall survival fell as post-nadir TCR diversity dropped more.

The CDR3 has 15 amino acids. The V end was cut by 5 bases, the J end by 6 bases, with 19 bases between. Germline values: CDR1 LNHNV, CDR2 YYDKDF (reference sequence). The sequenced sample was peripheral blood, obtained from a patient treated with proton-based radiotherapy. The chain uses TRBV15 and TRBJ2-5, with D uncertain. This clonotype was sampled from a man in his sixties with pancreatic cancer. The CDR3 reads CATSGPGTQIQTQYF. Written as DNA, the CDR3 is TGTGCCACCAGCGGCCCCGGCACTCAAATCCAGACCCAGTACTTC.